The T cell receptor beta chain described here comes from a study of T-cell reconstitution after alpha-beta-depleted transplantation in children. CDR1 and CDR2 (germline): SEHNR, FQNEAQ (reference sequence). This CDR3 region has 13 residues. J lost 6 bases, V lost 7 bases, and 8 bases had no gene match. The TCRbeta library was prepared with unique molecular identifiers. TCRdb itself ran the PCR reads through MiXCR, one entry per CDR3 protein. The profile shows 600,000 to 700,000 distinct CDR3 sequences, approximately 16% of them singletons. The chain joins TRBV7-9 to TRBJ2-5; 7 bases align to TRBD1. The source was PBMCs from the stem cell graft donor, collected from the stem cell graft. The source of this sequence is a human donor who donated a stem cell graft to a child with acute myeloid leukemia. The CDR3 DNA is TGTGCCAGCACCCTAAACAGGGGCAAGACCCAGTACTTC. Its translation is CASTLNRGKTQYF.